This T cell receptor beta chain is drawn from a study of neoadjuvant anti-PD-1 for oral cavity cancer. Across the whole study: Patients mostly received three to four biweekly nivolumab doses at 3 mg/kg before surgery. Non-progressing patients received a fourth nivolumab dose near day 43, then surgery on days 50-56.

Patients were newly diagnosed with stage II-IVA oral cavity squamous cell carcinoma without prior systemic or radiation treatment. The CDR3 length is 14 residues. After removal of 4 bases from V and 4 bases from J, the junction contained 4 bases not matched to a gene. The germline gives CDR1 MGHDK, CDR2 SYGVNS. Sequencing was performed with immunoSEQ multiplex PCR; in TCRdb, only in-frame clones are kept and a portion is missing. The table includes about 16,000 clones, about two thirds detected once. The genes are TRBV25-1 and TRBJ1-5, with 7 positions matching TRBD1. The source of this sequence is a person aged 40-85 years with oral cavity squamous cell carcinoma. The source material was PBMCs, sampled before nivolumab (anti-PD-1) treatment. CDR3 sequence (DNA): TGTGCCAGCAGTGGGCCAGGGGGAAATCAGCCCCAGCATTTT. Translated: CASSGPGGNQPQHF.